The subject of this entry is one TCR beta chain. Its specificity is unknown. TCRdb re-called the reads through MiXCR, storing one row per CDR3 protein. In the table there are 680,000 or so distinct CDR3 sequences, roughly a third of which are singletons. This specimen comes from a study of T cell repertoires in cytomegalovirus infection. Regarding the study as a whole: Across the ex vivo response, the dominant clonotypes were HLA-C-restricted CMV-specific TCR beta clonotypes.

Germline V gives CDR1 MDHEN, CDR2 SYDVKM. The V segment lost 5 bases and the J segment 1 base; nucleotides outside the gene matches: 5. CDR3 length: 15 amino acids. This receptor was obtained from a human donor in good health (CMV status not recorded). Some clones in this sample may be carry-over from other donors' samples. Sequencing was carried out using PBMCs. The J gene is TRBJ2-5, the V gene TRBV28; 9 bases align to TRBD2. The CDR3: CASSETTSGQETQYF. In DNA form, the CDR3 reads TGTGCCAGCAGTGAAACGACTAGCGGCCAAGAGACCCAGTACTTC.